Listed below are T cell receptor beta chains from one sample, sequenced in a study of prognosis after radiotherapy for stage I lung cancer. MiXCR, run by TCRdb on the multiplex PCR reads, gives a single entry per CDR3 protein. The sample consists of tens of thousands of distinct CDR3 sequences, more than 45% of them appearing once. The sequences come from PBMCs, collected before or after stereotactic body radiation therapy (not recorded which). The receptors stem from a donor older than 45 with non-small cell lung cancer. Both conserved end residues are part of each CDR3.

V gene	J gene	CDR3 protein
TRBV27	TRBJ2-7	CASSLRPKTYEQYF
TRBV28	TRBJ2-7	CASSFLGYEQYF
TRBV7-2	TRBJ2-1	CASSPSWTSYNEQFF
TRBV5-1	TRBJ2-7	CASSLGGYEQYF
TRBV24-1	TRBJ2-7	CAASDLRGVKSYEQYF
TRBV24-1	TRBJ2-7	CATIDSDSVYEQYF
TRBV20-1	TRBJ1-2	CSAPTGNYGYTF
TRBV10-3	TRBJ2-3	CAISDRTPSTDTQYF
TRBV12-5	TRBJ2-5	CASGLGPTGVETQYF
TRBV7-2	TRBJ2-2	CASILGGAGLSNTGKLFF
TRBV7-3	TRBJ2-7	CASSLNERLHEQYF
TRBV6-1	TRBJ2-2	CAISLTGINTGELFF
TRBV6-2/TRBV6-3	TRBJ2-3	CATRIGTGNTDTQYF
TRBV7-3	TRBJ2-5	CASSLQGETQYF
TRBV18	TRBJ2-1	CASSPSQSNVGNNEQFF
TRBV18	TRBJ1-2	CASSRAGDGYTF
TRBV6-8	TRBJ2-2	CSSSRRLAGGELFF
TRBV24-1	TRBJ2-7	CNTSDRGWGEQYF
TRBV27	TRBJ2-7	CASRQSGRGYEQYF
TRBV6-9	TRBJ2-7	CASSYSEGVPGFSYEQYF